This is a list of T cell receptor beta chains from one sample in a study of shared clonotypes between healthy human individuals. Method: immunoSEQ multiplex PCR; TCRdb's copy keeps in-frame clones and lacks some. The profile shows around 2.1 million clones, about 92% of them singletons. Material: naive CD8+ T cells from PBMCs. These receptors came from a man younger than 35 in good health. Some clones in this sample may be carry-over from other donors' samples. Both conserved end residues are part of each CDR3. The order of the fields is D gene, J gene, V gene, CDR3 DNA, CDR3 protein. D genes are given only for firm matches.

>NA|TRBJ2-3|TRBV6-5
TGTGCCAGCAGTTACGGTCAGCGCACAGATACGCAGTATTTT
CASSYGQRTDTQYF
>NA|TRBJ1-4|TRBV19
TGTGCCAGTAGTATATCGCAGGGATGGGAAAAACTGTTTTTT
CASSISQGWEKLFF
>NA|TRBJ2-1|TRBV28
TGTGCCAGCAGCGGGGGACTTCGGAGCTCCTACAATGAGCAGTTCTTC
CASSGGLRSSYNEQFF
>NA|TRBJ1-1|TRBV4-1
TGCGCCAGCAGCCAAGAGCCCACTGAAGCTTTCTTT
CASSQEPTEAFF
>NA|TRBJ1-1|TRBV5-1
TGCGCCAGCAGCTTGGTGGGCGTGAACACTGAAGCTTTCTTT
CASSLVGVNTEAFF
>NA|TRBJ1-2|TRBV12-5
TGTGCTAGTGGTTGGGGGGGCGGCTACACCTTC
CASGWGGGYTF
>NA|TRBJ1-1|TRBV5-4
TGTGCCAGCAGGGCAGGGGAAGGCACTGAAGCTTTCTTT
CASRAGEGTEAFF
>NA|TRBJ2-7|TRBV5-1
TGCGCCAGCAGCTTTGACAGGAACTCCTACGAGCAGTACTTC
CASSFDRNSYEQYF
>NA|TRBJ1-1|TRBV11-2
TGTGCCAGCAGCTCAGATGGGAGGTATACTATGAACACTGAAGCTTTCTTT
CASSSDGRYTMNTEAFF
>TRBD1|TRBJ2-3|TRBV6-4
TGTGCCAGCAGTGACGACGAATGGACAGGGGCGCAGTATTTT
CASSDDEWTGAQYF
>NA|TRBJ1-2|TRBV30
TGTGCCTGGACGGGATCGGGGGCATCCTATGGCTACACCTTC
CAWTGSGASYGYTF
>NA|TRBJ2-1|TRBV4-2
TGTGCCAGCAGCCATGGGGACCACACCTACAATGAGCAGTTCTTC
CASSHGDHTYNEQFF
>TRBD2|TRBJ2-1|TRBV30
TGTGCCTGGGGACTAGCGGGGTACAATGAGCAGTTCTTC
CAWGLAGYNEQFF
>NA|TRBJ1-5|TRBV6-4
TGTGCCAGCAGTGATAAGTGCGGGGCTTATAGCAATCAGCCCCAGCATTTT
CASSDKCGAYSNQPQHF
>NA|TRBJ2-7|TRBV19
TGTGCCAGTAGTATAGAACCCTGGGGCCCCTACGAGCAGTACTTC
CASSIEPWGPYEQYF
>NA|TRBJ2-2|TRBV7-8
TGTGCCAGCAGCTTACGACAGATTTGGAACACCGGGGAGCTGTTTTTT
CASSLRQIWNTGELFF
>NA|TRBJ2-3|TRBV5-6
TGTGCCAGCAGCTTGGCCACAGGTACGCAGTATTTT
CASSLATGTQYF